This T cell receptor beta chain is drawn from a study of blood T cells in healthy people across ages (dated by TCRdb to the mid-2010s). Study-level background: In model experiments, roughly one uniquely barcoded TCR beta cDNA molecule per two T cells was captured by template switching. To track age-related changes in TCR beta repertoire diversity, the study relied on deep sequencing normalized with unique cDNA molecular identifiers. Donors were grouped into four age groups: young (average 16 years), middle-aged (roughly 37), aged (roughly 67) and long-lived (approximately 75). To avoid experimental bias, donors of different ages were distributed randomly across sequencing lanes. Using the same blood draw, the study looked at two additional independent replicas of 1 million unique cDNA reads for two donors, one aged 18 to 30 and the other aged 80 or older.

The CDR3, from cysteine to phenylalanine, totals 14 residues. The retained sequence is limited to the CDR3, 42 bases, with the frame set at the first base. The CDR1 and CDR2 encoded by the germline V gene are SGDLS and YYNGEE. V and J lose 4 bases and 2 bases, and a span of 12 bases separates them. Note on this clonotype: There is no known antigen for this receptor. Per-base quality was not reported, and no clone a single base away is much larger than it.

The library was generated by 5' RACE. These reads were obtained on an Illumina HiSeq 2500. A second PCR of roughly 7 to 11 cycles was performed with a sample-barcoded 5' primer and a J-beta primer mix. A template-switch 5' adaptor carrying 12 random nucleotides introduced a unique molecular identifier onto each TCR beta cDNA molecule. Each sample yielded at least 3 million CDR3-containing paired-end reads. First-strand cDNA was synthesized from all RNA with the Mint cDNA synthesis kit, primed by a TRBC-specific oligonucleotide. Following uracil-DNA glycosylase treatment, all cDNA underwent a first 18-cycle PCR with the universal primers M1SS and BC2_uni_R. Processing in the source paper ran as follows. For normalization, 1 million high-quality reads were randomly selected from each sample, with every read carrying a distinct molecular identifier. Reads sharing molecular identifiers were discarded rather than binned into consensus sequences. MiTCR, set to a Q25 quality threshold and the strictest error-elimination algorithm, was used for CDR3 identification, clonotype clustering and error correction. A nonparametric unseen species model with Euler transformation was used to estimate a lower bound on total TCR beta diversity. TCRdb reprocessing: public reads trimmed at Q25 with fastp, clones called with MiXCR, in-frame beta chains kept. One record per CDR3 amino acid sequence lists the most common genes and DNA. These V and J calls are TCRdb output, not the study's own analysis. This sample holds 700,000 to 1,000,000 distinct CDR3 sequences; roughly 44% were observed only once. Of the sample, roughly 19% falls within the top ten clones.

On the study overall, not on this receptor specifically: The long-lived group showed more naive CD4+ T cells, fewer expanded clones and increased TCR diversity than the aged group, suggesting age selection. Bulk unsorted PBMC profiling prevented conclusive comparison of naive and antigen-experienced compartments. Because donor CMV infection status was unknown, age-related changes in expanded clonotypes were potentially confounded. Total diversity estimates from one million sequenced T cells were considered lower bounds and underestimates. There was a strong correlation between observed TCR beta diversity and the percentage of naive T cells measured by flow cytometry. As age increased, observed TCR beta diversity per million T cells dropped in a roughly linear way, and a significant reduction was already evident by age about 36.

The donors were roughly 40 Caucasian individuals from Russia, aged roughly 6 to 90 years, who were systemically healthy. Around 10 milliliters of peripheral blood were drawn from each donor into EDTA-treated Vacutainer tubes. Ficoll-Paque density-gradient centrifugation was used to isolate PBMCs, with at least 6 million obtained per sample. Trizol reagent was used to extract total RNA from the PBMCs, yielding at least 6 micrograms per sample. For every donor, flow cytometry on a PBMC aliquot measured the percentage of naive CD45RAhigh/CD27high T cells. In this chain, TRBV9 is recombined with TRBJ2-5; the D gene remains uncertain. The source of this sequence is a man aged 60-69 years in good health. The sample was blood. The DNA sequence follows: TGTGCCAGCAGCTTTAACTGGGGACAAGAGACCCAGTACTTC. Its protein product is CASSFNWGQETQYF.